Following are 22 T cell receptor beta chains from one sample sequenced in a study of OX40 agonist ivuxolimab in advanced cancers. Some clones are missing from TCRdb's copy, which holds only in-frame ones; the method was immunoSEQ multiplex PCR. This table has some 80,000 clones, 70% to 90% appearing once. The sequences come from CD4+ or CD8+ T cells sorted from blood, collected in a trial of the OX40 agonist ivuxolimab. Every receptor here comes from an adult with an advanced solid tumor such as melanoma, head and neck, liver or kidney cancer.

The chain has TRBV5-1 and TRBJ1-1; D call uncertain. Between the trimmed V and J ends, which lost 0 bases and 0 bases, there was a span of 9 bases. The length of the CDR3 is 15 residues. Germline CDR1 and CDR2: SGHRS and YFSETQ. Here the CDR3 DNA reads TGCGCCAGCAGCTTGGGTGAGGGTTTGAACACTGAAGCTTTCTTT. Encoded protein: CASSLGEGLNTEAFF.

The chain links TRBV29-1 to TRBJ1-1, with D hard to call. The CDR3 length is 13 residues. CDR1 and CDR2 (germline): SQVTM, ANQGSEA. Trimming cost V 4 bases and J 0 bases, with 9 bases left between them. In DNA, the CDR3 is TGCAGCGTTGGGGTTAACATGAACACTGAAGCTTTCTTT. It translates to CSVGVNMNTEAFF.

CDR3 coding DNA: TGTGCCAGCAGCACCCGGACAGGACCGAACACTGAAGCTTTCTTT. This sequence encodes CASSTRTGPNTEAFF. The V call is TRBV9, the J call TRBJ1-1; 7 bases align to TRBD1. V was clipped by 4 bases and J by 1 base; unmatched bases: 7. The CDR3 loop spans 15 amino acids. Germline loops: CDR1 SGDLS, CDR2 YYNGEE.

The chain is built from TRBV6-1 and TRBJ2-4; TRBD1 aligns across 8 bases. Trimming took 5 bases from V and 8 from J; bases not matched to a gene: 8. This CDR3 contains 14 residues. Germline CDR1 is MNHNS and CDR2 is SASEGT. The CDR3: CASSRVTGDDIQYF. CDR3 nucleotide sequence: TGTGCCAGCAGTAGAGTGACAGGGGACGACATTCAGTACTTC.

This clone was found once. This rearrangement joins TRBV7-9 to TRBJ2-7; D may be TRBD2 (5 bases). Trimming shortened V by 1 base and J by 2 bases, and 9 bases separated the two germline ends. This CDR3 region has 14 residues. CDR1 and CDR2 from the germline V gene are SEHNR and FQNEAQ (reference sequence). The CDR3 protein is CASSLGSGTYEQYF. Here the CDR3 DNA reads TGTGCCAGCAGCTTAGGCTCGGGGACCTACGAGCAGTACTTC.

The V and J genes are TRBV6-6 and TRBJ2-7; 7 nucleotides line up with TRBD1. The CDR3 is made up of 14 amino acids. V gave up 3 bases and J gave up 2 bases; unmatched junction bases: 4. Germline CDR1 MNHNY, CDR2 SVGAGI (reference sequence). CDR3 loop: CASSYGQGAYEQYF. CDR3 coding DNA: TGTGCCAGCAGTTATGGGCAGGGGGCCTACGAGCAGTACTTC.

The chain links TRBV10-3 to TRBJ2-5, with D unclear. The V end lost 10 bases, the J end lost 5 bases, and 20 bases lay between the germline ends. There are 14 residues in the CDR3. From germline, CDR1 is ENHRY and CDR2 SYGVKD. Here the CDR3 DNA reads TGTGCCACCCGGGTAACGCCGAGTGGGGAGACCCAGTACTTC. It specifies CATRVTPSGETQYF.

The J gene is TRBJ2-3, the V gene TRBV13; D not certain. This CDR3 has 15 amino acids. CDR1 and CDR2 from the germline V gene are PRHDT and FYEKMQ (reference sequence). V gave up 5 bases and J gave up 2 bases, with 14 bases separating them. The CDR3 here is CASSPLLSNTDTQYF. DNA for the CDR3: TGTGCCAGCAGCCCCCTCTTGAGTAACACAGATACGCAGTATTTT.

This chain joins TRBV5-1 and TRBJ2-7; no clear D gene. Between the trimmed V and J ends, which lost 0 bases and 0 bases, there was a span of 13 bases. This CDR3 has 16 amino acids. Germline values: CDR1 SGHRS, CDR2 YFSETQ. In nucleotides, the CDR3 is TGCGCCAGCAGCTTGGTCTCCCTTCCAAGCTCCTACGAGCAGTACTTC. Translation: CASSLVSLPSSYEQYF.

The chain carries TRBV15 and TRBJ2-7; D gene unclear. CDR3 length: 15 amino acids. Trimming took 0 bases from V and 2 from J, leaving 11 bases between them. Germline V CDR1 and CDR2: LNHNV, YYDKDF (reference sequence). The CDR3, as DNA: TGTGCCACCAGCAGAGATCTTGGACCGACCTACGAGCAGTACTTC. Translated, it gives CATSRDLGPTYEQYF.

The chain combines TRBV5-1 with TRBJ2-6; 7 bases are a match to TRBD1. V trimming: 0 bases; J trimming: 0 bases; junction bases outside the gene matches: 3. Germline values: CDR1 SGHRS, CDR2 YFSETQ. The CDR3 sequence is 17 residues long. CDR3 nucleotide sequence: TGCGCCAGCAGCTTGGGGGCAGGGGGCTCTGGGGCCAACGTCCTGACTTTC. Its translation: CASSLGAGGSGANVLTF. Looking up the rest from reference TRBV5-1 and TRBJ2-6 gives the full variable domain: KAGVTQTPRYLIKTRGQQVTLSCSPISGHRSVSWYQQTPGQGLQFLFEYFSETQRNKGNFPGRFSGRQFSNSRSEMNVSTLELGDSALYLCASSLGAGGSGANVLTFGAGSRLTVL.

The chain employs TRBV15 and TRBJ2-3, with a weak D call TRBD1 (5 bases). V was pared by 1 base and J by 9 bases, with 14 bases between. Per germline, CDR1 LNHNV and CDR2 YYDKDF (reference sequence). CDR3 length equals 14 residues. CDR3 bases: TGTGCCACCAGCAGAGCTCAGGGCCGTTCCACGCAGTATTTT. Protein sequence: CATSRAQGRSTQYF.

V is TRBV27 and J is TRBJ2-7, with D possibly being TRBD2 (5 bases). The CDR3 is 14 amino acids. Trimming left V 6 bases short and J 2 bases short, with 14 bases between. The germline V gene has CDR1 MNHEY and CDR2 SMNVEV (reference sequence). The CDR3 loop reads CASSRRGLPYEQYF. CDR3 DNA: TGTGCCAGCAGCCGGCGAGGGTTGCCCTACGAGCAGTACTTC.

This chain connects TRBV2 to TRBJ1-2; 8 bases are a match to TRBD1. V lost 6 bases and J lost 4; bases outside the gene matches: 7. CDR1 is SNHLY, CDR2 FYNNEI, per germline. The CDR3 has 14 residues. DNA of the CDR3: TGTGCCAGCAGACAGGACAGGGATGTCTATGGCTACACCTTC. Its translation: CASRQDRDVYGYTF.

The gene calls are TRBV6-6 and TRBJ2-5; TRBD2 aligns across 8 bases. Germline trimming cut 5 bases from V and 5 bases from J; bases unmatched to any gene: 7. The CDR3 has 14 residues. The germline V gene encodes CDR1 MNHNY and CDR2 SVGAGI (reference sequence). The CDR3: CASSPAGGGETQYF. DNA for the CDR3: TGTGCCAGCAGTCCCGCGGGGGGCGGGGAGACCCAGTACTTC.

The chain combines TRBV19 with TRBJ2-2; D possibly corresponds to TRBD1 (5 bases). Germline-derived CDR1 and CDR2 are LNHDA and SQIVND (reference sequence). Trimming took off 7 bases at V and 4 bases at J, with 16 bases between the two ends. The CDR3 contains 15 residues. CDR3 loop: CASNRQSTGTGELFF. CDR3 nucleotide sequence: TGTGCCAGTAATAGACAGTCGACGGGCACCGGGGAGCTGTTTTTT.

CDR3 coding DNA: TGTGCCAGCAGCCCCGGGGGGGCGGGGGATGAGCAGTTCTTC. Protein sequence: CASSPGGAGDEQFF. V usage is TRBV7-2 and J usage is TRBJ2-1, with TRBD2 identical over 8 bases. After removal of 5 bases from V and 8 bases from J, the junction contained 8 bases not matched to a gene. This CDR3 contains 14 residues. Germline V lookup: CDR1 SGHTA, CDR2 FQGNSA.

The chain employs TRBV7-9 and TRBJ1-1; the D gene is possibly TRBD1 (6 bases). The germline gives CDR1 SEHNR, CDR2 FQNEAQ (reference sequence). The V end was cut by 1 base, the J end by 4 bases, with 16 bases between. This CDR3 region has 16 residues. The CDR3: CASSLGGRGQATEAFF. The DNA for the CDR3 is TGTGCCAGCAGCTTAGGGGGCAGGGGCCAGGCCACTGAAGCTTTCTTT.

Worth noting for this clone: Sequence at one end of the junction differs from germline and may be a read error. This chain links TRBV7-9 with TRBJ2-2, with D perhaps being TRBD1 or TRBD2 (6 bases each). CDR3 size: 15 residues. CDR1 is SEHNR and CDR2 is FQNEAQ in the germline V gene (reference sequence). As DNA, the CDR3 is TGTGCCAGCAGTTTAGGAGGGGGGAACACCGGGGAGCTGTTTTTT. Its translation: CASSLGGGNTGELFF.

This clone came up once. This rearrangement joins TRBV19 to TRBJ2-5, with a possible D match to TRBD2 (7 bases). CDR1 LNHDA and CDR2 SQIVND come from the germline V gene (reference sequence). V was trimmed by 5 bases and J by 5 bases, leaving 21 bases between them. CDR3 length: 16 residues. The CDR3 sequence: CASSDGGGRAGETQYF. The DNA for the CDR3 is TGTGCCAGTAGTGATGGCGGGGGCCGCGCGGGGGAGACCCAGTACTTC.

The chain employs TRBV2 and TRBJ1-4; the D gene is possibly TRBD1 (5 bases). Trimming took 4 bases from V and 0 from J, leaving 12 bases between them. The germline gives CDR1 SNHLY, CDR2 FYNNEI. There are 16 residues in the CDR3. The chain's CDR3 is CASSGFGGATNEKLFF. As DNA, the CDR3 is TGTGCCAGCAGTGGATTTGGGGGTGCAACTAATGAAAAACTGTTTTTT.

This clone has a single count. CDR3 sequence (DNA): TGCAGTGCCCCGAGGGGTGAGCAGTTCTTC. As protein: CSAPRGEQFF. The chain carries TRBV20-1 and TRBJ2-1; D may correspond to TRBD1 or TRBD2 (5 bases each). V was clipped by 6 bases and J by 9 bases, with 9 bases between them. From germline, CDR1 is DFQATT and CDR2 SNEGSKA (reference sequence). The CDR3 contains 10 residues.